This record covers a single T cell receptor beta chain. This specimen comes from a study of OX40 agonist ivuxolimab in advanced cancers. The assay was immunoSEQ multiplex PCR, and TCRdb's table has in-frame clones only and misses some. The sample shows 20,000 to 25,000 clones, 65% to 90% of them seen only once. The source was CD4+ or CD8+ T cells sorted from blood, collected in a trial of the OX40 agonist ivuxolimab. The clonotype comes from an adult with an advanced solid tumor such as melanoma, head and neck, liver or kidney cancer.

The CDR3 region is CASSPFGQGAHGYTF. As DNA, the CDR3 is TGTGCCAGCAGCCCATTTGGACAGGGGGCGCATGGCTACACCTTC. V and J are TRBV7-2 and TRBJ1-2; 11 bases map to TRBD1. The trim removed 5 bases at V and 6 bases at J, leaving 8 bases unmatched. The V gene's germline CDR1 is SGHTA and CDR2 FQGNSA. There are 15 residues in the CDR3.